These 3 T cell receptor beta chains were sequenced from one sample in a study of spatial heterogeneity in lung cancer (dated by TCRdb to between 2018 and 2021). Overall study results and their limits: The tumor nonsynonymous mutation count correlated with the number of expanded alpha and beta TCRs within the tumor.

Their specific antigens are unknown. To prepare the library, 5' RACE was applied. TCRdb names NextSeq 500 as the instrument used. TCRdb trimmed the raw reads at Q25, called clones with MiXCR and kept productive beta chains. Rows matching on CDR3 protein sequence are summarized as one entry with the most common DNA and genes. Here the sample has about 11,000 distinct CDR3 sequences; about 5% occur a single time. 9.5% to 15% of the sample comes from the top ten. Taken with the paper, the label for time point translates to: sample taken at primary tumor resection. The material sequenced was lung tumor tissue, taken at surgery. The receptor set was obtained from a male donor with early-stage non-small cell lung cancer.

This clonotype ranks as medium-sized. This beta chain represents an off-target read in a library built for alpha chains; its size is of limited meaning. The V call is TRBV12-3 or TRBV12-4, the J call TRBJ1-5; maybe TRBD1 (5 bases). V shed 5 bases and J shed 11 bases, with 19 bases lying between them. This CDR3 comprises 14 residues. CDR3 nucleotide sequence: TGTGCCAGCAGTCTCCGGGACGCGATGGGGGCCCAGCATTTT. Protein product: CASSLRDAMGAQHF.

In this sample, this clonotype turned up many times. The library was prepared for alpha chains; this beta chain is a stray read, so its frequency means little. In nucleotides, the CDR3 is TGTGCCATCAGTGAGCAGCGCGTGGAGACCCAGTACTTC. Amino acid sequence: CAISEQRVETQYF. The chain uses TRBV10-3 and TRBJ2-5; no clear D. The V gene lost 2 bases and the J gene lost 5 bases, with 9 bases spanning the gap. This CDR3 spans 13 amino acids. Per the germline V gene, CDR1 is ENHRY and CDR2 is SYGVKD.

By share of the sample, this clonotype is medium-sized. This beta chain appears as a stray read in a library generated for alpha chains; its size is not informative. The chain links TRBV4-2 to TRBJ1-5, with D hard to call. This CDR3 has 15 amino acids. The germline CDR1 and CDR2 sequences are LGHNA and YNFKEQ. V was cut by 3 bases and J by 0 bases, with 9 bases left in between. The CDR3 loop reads CASSHVGDSNQPQHF. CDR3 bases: TGTGCCAGCAGCCACGTTGGAGATAGCAATCAGCCCCAGCATTTT.